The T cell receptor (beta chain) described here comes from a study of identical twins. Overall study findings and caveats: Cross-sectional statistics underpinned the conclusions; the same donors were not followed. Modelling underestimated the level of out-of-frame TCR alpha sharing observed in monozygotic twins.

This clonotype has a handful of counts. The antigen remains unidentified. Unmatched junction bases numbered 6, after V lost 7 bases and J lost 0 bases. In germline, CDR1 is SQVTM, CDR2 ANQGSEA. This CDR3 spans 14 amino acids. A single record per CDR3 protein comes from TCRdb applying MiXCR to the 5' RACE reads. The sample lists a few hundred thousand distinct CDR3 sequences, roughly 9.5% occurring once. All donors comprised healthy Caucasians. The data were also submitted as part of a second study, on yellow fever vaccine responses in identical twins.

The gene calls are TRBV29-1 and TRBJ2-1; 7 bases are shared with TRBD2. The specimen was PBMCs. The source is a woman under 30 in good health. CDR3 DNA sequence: TGCAGCGACGGGAGGATGAACTCCTACAATGAGCAGTTCTTC. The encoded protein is CSDGRMNSYNEQFF.